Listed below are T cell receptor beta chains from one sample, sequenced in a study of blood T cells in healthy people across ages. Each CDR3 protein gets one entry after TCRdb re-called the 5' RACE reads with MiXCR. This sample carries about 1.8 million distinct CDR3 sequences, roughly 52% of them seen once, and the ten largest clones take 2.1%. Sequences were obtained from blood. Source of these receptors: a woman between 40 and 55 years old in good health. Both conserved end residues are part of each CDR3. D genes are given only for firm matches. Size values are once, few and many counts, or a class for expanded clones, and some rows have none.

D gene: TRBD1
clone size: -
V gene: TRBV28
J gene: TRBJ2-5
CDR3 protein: CASLGQVQETQYF
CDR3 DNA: TGTGCCAGCCTAGGACAGGTCCAAGAGACCCAGTACTTC

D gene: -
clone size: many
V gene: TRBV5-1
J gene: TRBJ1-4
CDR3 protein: CASSLSGATNEKLFF
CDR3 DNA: TGTGCCAGCAGCTTATCGGGAGCAACTAATGAAAAACTGTTTTTT

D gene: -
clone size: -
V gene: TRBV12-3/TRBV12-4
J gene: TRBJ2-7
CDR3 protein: CAGSLVGIYYEQYF
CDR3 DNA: TGTGCCGGCAGTTTAGTAGGGATCTACTACGAGCAGTACTTC

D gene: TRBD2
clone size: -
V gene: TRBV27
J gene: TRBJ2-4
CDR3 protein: CARGKAGGREAVLENIQYF
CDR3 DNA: TGTGCCAGAGGTAAAGCGGGGGGTAGGGAGGCCGTTTTGGAGAACATTCAGTACTTC

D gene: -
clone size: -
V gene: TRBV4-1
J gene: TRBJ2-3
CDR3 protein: CASSQAQGVSTDTQYF
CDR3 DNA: TGCGCCAGCAGCCAAGCCCAGGGAGTGAGCACAGATACGCAGTATTTT

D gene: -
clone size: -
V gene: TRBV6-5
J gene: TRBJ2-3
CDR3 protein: CASSYSKPAGTDTQYF
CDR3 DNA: TGTGCCAGCAGTTACTCGAAGCCAGCTGGCACAGATACGCAGTATTTT

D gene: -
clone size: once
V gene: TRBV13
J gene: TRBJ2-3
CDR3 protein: CASSLGRGLAETDTQYF
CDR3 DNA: TGTGCCAGCAGCTTAGGCCGGGGGCTCGCCGAAACAGATACGCAGTATTTT

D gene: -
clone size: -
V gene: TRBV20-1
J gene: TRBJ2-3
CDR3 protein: CSAGIRNFGTDTQYF
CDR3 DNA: TGCAGTGCTGGAATTAGGAATTTTGGCACAGATACGCAGTATTTT

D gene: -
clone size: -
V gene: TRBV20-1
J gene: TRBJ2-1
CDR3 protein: CSARGLRGEQFF
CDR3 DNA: TGCAGTGCTCGGGGTCTCCGTGGTGAGCAGTTCTTC

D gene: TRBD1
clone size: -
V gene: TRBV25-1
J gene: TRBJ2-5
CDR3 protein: CASSDRGTGAYQETQYF
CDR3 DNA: TGTGCCAGCAGTGATCGCGGGACAGGGGCGTACCAAGAGACCCAGTACTTC

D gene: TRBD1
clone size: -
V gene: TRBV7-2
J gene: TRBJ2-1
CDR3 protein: CANPPGTANYNEQFF
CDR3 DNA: TGTGCCAATCCCCCCGGGACAGCAAACTACAATGAGCAGTTCTTC